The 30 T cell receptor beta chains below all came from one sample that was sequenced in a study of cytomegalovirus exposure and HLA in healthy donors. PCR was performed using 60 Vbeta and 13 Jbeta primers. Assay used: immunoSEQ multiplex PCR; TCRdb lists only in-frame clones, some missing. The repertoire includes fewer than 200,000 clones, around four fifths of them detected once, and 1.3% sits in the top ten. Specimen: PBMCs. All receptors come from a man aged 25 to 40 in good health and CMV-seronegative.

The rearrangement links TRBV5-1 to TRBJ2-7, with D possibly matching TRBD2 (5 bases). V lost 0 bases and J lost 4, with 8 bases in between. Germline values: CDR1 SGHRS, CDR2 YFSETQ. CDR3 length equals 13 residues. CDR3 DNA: TGCGCCAGCAGCTTGGCGGGGTTTTACGAGCAGTACTTC. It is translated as CASSLAGFYEQYF.

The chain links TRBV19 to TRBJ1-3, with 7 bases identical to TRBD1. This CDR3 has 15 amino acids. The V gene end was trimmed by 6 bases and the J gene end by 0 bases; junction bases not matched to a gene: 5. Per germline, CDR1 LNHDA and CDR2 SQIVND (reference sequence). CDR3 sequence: CASRPGQASGNTIYF. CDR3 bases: TGTGCCAGTAGACCCGGACAGGCCTCTGGAAACACCATATATTTT.

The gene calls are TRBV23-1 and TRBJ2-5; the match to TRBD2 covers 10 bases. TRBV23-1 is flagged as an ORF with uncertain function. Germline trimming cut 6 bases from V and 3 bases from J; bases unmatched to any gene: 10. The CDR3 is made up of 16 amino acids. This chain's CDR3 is CASRPTDTSGKETQYF. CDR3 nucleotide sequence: TGCGCCAGCAGACCCACAGACACTAGCGGGAAAGAGACCCAGTACTTC.

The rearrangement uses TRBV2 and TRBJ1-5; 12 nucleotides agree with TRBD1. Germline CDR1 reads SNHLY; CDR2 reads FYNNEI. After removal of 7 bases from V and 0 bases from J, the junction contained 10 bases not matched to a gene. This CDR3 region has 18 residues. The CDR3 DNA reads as TGTGCCAGCAATCCGGGACAGGGGGCAGGTTATAGCAATCAGCCCCAGCATTTT. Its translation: CASNPGQGAGYSNQPQHF.

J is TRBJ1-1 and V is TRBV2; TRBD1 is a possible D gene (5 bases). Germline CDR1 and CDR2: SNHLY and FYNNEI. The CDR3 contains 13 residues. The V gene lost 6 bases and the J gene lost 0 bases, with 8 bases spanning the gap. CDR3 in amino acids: CASRQELNTEAFF. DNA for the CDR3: TGTGCCAGCAGACAGGAATTGAACACTGAAGCTTTCTTT.

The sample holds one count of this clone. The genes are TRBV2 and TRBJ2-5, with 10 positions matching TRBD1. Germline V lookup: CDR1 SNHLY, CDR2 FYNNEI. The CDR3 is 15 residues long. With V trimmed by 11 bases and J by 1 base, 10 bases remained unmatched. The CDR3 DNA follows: TGTGCCGGAAAATGGACAGGGGGTGTCCAAGAGACCCAGTACTTC. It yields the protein CAGKWTGGVQETQYF.

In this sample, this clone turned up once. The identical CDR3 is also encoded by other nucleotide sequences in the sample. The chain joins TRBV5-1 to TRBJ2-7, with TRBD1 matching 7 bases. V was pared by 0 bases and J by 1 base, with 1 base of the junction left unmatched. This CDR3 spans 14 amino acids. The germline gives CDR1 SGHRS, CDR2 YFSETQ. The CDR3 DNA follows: TGCGCCAGCAGCTTGGGACAGGGTTCCTACGAGCAGTACTTC. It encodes CASSLGQGSYEQYF.

The CDR3 DNA follows: TGTGCCAGCAGCCCTACAGCGGGAGGGCCGAGCGAGCAGTACTTC. It is translated as CASSPTAGGPSEQYF. The chain uses TRBV7-2 and TRBJ2-7; 10 positions agree with TRBD2. Trimming took 5 bases from V and 6 from J; bases not matched to a gene: 10. This CDR3 has 15 residues. The germline gives CDR1 SGHTA, CDR2 FQGNSA. The full variable domain, completed using reference TRBV7-2 and TRBJ2-7, is GAGVSQSPSNKVTEKGKDVELRCDPISGHTALYWYRQSLGQGLEFLIYFQGNSAPDKSGLPSDRFSAERTGGSVSTLTIQRTQQEDSAVYLCASSPTAGGPSEQYFGPGTRLTVT.

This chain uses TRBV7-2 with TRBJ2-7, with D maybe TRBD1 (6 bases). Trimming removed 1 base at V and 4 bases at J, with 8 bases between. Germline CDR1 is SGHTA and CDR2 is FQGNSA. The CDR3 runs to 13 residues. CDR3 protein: CASSLGTEYEQYF. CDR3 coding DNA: TGTGCCAGCAGCTTAGGGACAGAATACGAGCAGTACTTC.

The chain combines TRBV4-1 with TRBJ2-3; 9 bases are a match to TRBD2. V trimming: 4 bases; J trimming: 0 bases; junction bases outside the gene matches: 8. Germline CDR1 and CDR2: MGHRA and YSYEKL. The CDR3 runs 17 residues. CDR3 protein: CASSPLLTSGSTDTQYF. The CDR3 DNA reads TGCGCCAGCAGCCCCCTATTGACTAGCGGTAGCACAGATACGCAGTATTTT.

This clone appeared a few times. The CDR3 here is CASSERSGKSSYEQYF. The DNA for the CDR3 is TGTGCCAGCAGTGAAAGGAGCGGGAAGAGCTCCTACGAGCAGTACTTC. This chain connects TRBV6-1 to TRBJ2-7; 7 bases agree with TRBD2. Germline-derived CDR1 and CDR2 are MNHNS and SASEGT. This CDR3 contains 16 residues. V gave up 2 bases and J gave up 0 bases; unmatched junction bases: 7.

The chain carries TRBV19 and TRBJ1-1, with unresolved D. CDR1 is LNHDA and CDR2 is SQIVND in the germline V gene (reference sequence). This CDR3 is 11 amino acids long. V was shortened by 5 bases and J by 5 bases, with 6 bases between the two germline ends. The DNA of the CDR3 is TGTGCCAGTAGTTGGGAGACTGAAGCTTTCTTT. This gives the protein CASSWETEAFF.

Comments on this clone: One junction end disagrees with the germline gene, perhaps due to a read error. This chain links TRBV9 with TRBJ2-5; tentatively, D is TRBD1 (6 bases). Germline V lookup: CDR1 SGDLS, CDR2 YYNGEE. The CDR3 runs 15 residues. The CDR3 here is CVSSVEGRGQETQYF. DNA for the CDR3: TGTGTCAGCAGCGTAGAGGGCAGGGGCCAAGAGACCCAGTACTTC.

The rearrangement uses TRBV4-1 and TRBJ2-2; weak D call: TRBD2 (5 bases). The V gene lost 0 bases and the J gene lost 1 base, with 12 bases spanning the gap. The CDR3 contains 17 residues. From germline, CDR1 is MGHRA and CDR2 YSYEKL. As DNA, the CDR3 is TGCGCCAGCAGCCAAGATTTGTACAGCGGGAACACCGGGGAGCTGTTTTTT. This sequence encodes CASSQDLYSGNTGELFF.

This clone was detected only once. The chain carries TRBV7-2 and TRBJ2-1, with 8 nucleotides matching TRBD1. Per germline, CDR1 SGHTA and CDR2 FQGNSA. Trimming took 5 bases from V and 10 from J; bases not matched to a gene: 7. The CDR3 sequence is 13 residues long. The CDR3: CASSQDRGQEQFF. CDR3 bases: TGTGCCAGCAGCCAAGACAGGGGACAGGAGCAGTTCTTC.

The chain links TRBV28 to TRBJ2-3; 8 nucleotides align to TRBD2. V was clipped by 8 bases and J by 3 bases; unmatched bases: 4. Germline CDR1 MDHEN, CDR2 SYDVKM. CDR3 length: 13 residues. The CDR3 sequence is CASGGGSTDTQYF. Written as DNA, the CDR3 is TGTGCCAGCGGCGGGGGGTCAACAGATACGCAGTATTTT. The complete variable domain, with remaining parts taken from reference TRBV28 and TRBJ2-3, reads DVKVTQSSRYLVKRTGEKVFLECVQDMDHENMFWYRQDPGLGLRLIYFSYDVKMKEKGDIPEGYSVSREKKERFSLILESASTNQTSMYLCASGGGSTDTQYFGPGTRLTVL.

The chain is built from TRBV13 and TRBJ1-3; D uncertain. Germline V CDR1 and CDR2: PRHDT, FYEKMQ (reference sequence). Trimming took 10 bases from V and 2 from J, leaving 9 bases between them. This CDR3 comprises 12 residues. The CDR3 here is CAILTAGNTIYF. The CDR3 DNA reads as TGTGCCATCCTAACAGCTGGAAACACCATATATTTT.

Here the CDR3 reads CASQAGQGYEQYF. The CDR3 DNA is TGTGCCAGTCAAGCGGGACAGGGCTACGAGCAGTACTTC. The gene calls are TRBV6-1 and TRBJ2-7; 9 bases fit TRBD1. The CDR3 has 13 residues. CDR1 is MNHNS and CDR2 is SASEGT in the germline V gene. V dropped 9 bases and J dropped 3; count of bases not matched to a gene: 6.

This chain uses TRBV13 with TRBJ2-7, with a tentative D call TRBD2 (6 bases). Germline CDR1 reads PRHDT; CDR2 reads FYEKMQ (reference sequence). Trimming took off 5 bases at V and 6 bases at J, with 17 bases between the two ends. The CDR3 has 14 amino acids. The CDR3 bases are TGTGCCAGCAGCGGAAGTCTTGGGGGGTCCGAGCAGTACTTC. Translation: CASSGSLGGSEQYF.

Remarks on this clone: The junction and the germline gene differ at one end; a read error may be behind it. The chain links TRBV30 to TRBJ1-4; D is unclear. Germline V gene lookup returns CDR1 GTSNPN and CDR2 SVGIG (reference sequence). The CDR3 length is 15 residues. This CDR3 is CAWNRDGEGYEKLLF. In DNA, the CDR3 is TGTGCCTGGAATCGGGATGGGGAGGGATATGAAAAACTGCTTTTT.

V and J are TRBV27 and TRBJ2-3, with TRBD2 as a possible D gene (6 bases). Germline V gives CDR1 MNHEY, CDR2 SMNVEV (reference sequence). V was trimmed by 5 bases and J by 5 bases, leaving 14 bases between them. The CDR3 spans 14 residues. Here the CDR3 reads CASSRASEVDTQYF. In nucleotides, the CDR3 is TGTGCCAGCAGTAGGGCTAGCGAGGTAGATACGCAGTATTTT.

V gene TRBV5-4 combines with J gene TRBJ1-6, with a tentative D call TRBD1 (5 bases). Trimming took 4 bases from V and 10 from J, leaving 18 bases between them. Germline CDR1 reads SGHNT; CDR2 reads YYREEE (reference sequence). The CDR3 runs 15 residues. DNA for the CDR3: TGTGCCAGCAGCCGGGCTTGGGCGGGGGACTCACCCCTCCACTTT. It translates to CASSRAWAGDSPLHF.

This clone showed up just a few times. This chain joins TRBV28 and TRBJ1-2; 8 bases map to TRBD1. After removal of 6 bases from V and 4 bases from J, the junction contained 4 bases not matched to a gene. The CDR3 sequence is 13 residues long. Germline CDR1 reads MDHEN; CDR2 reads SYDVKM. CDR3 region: CASRGQESYGYTF. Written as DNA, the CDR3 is TGTGCCAGCAGGGGACAGGAATCCTATGGCTACACCTTC.

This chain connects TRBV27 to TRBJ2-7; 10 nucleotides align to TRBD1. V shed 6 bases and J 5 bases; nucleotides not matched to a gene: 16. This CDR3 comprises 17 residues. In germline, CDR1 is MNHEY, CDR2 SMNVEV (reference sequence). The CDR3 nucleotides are TGTGCCAGCAGGACGGGGGGGTCGACAGGGGGCTTGAACGAGCAGTACTTC. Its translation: CASRTGGSTGGLNEQYF.

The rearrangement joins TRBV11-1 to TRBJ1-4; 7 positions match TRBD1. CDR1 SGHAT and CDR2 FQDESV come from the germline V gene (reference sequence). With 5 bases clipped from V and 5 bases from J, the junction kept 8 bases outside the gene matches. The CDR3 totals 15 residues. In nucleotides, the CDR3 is TGTGCCAGCAGCCAGGGGGGCAGGAGGAATGAAAAACTGTTTTTT. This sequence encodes CASSQGGRRNEKLFF. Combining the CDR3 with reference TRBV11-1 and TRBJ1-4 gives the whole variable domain EAEVAQSPRYKITEKSQAVAFWCDPISGHATLYWYRQILGQGPELLVQFQDESVVDDSQLPKDRFSAERLKGVDSTLKIQPAELGDSAMYLCASSQGGRRNEKLFFGSGTQLSVL.

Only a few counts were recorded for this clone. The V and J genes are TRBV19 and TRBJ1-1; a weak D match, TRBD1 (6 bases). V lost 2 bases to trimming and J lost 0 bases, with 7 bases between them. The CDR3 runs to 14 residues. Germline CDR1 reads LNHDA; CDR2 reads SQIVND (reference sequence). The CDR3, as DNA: TGTGCCAGTAGTATACAGGGGTTGAACACTGAAGCTTTCTTT. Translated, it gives CASSIQGLNTEAFF.

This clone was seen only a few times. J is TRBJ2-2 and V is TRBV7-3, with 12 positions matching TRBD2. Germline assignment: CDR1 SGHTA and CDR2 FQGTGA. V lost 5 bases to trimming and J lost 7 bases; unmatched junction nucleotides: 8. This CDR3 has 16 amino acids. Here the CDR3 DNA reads TGTGCCAGCAGCATTGCTAGCGGGAGGGCCGTCGGGGAGCTGTTTTTT. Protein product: CASSIASGRAVGELFF.

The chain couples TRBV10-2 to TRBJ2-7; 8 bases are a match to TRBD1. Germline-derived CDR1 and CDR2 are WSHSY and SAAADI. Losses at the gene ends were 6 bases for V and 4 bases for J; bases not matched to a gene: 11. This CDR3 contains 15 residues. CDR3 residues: CASSVGGDRNYEQYF. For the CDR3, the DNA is TGCGCCAGCAGCGTTGGTGGGGACAGGAATTACGAGCAGTACTTC.

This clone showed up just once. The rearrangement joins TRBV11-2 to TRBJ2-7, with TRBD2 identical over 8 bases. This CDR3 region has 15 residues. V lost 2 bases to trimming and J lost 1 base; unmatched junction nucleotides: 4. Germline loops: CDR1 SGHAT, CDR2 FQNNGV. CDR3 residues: CASSLYGTRSYEQYF. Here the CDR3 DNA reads TGTGCCAGCAGCTTATACGGGACTAGATCCTACGAGCAGTACTTC.

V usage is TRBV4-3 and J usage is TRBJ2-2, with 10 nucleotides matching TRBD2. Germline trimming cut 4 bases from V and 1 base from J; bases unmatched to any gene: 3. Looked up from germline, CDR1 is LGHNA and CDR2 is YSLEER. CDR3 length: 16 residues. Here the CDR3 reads CASSPRTSGNTGELFF. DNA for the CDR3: TGCGCCAGCAGCCCCCGGACTAGCGGGAACACCGGGGAGCTGTTTTTT.